Following are 13 T cell receptor beta chains from one sample sequenced in a study of metastatic and nonmetastatic thyroid tumors. No treatment had been given to any patient before thyroid surgery. From the PCR reads, TCRdb re-called clones with MiXCR. The sample has about 8,000 clones; under 20% are singletons. Sequenced sample: adjacent normal tissue. These receptors all stem from a female donor with papillary thyroid cancer or a benign thyroid nodule (not recorded which). Some clones in this sample may be carry-over from other donors' samples.

This clone is labeled as medium-sized. The rearrangement links TRBV20-1 to TRBJ2-7; 7 nucleotides match TRBD1. Germline values: CDR1 DFQATT, CDR2 SNEGSKA (reference sequence). The CDR3 has 10 residues. After removal of 4 bases from V and 6 bases from J, the junction contained 0 bases not matched to a gene. The CDR3: CSATGGEQYF. CDR3 sequence (DNA): TGCAGTGCTACAGGGGGCGAGCAGTACTTC.

V is TRBV9 and J is TRBJ2-7; 8 positions match TRBD2. The junction had 11 bases not matched to a gene; V was cut back by 6 bases and J by 3 bases. This CDR3 comprises 15 residues. CDR1 is SGDLS and CDR2 is YYNGEE in the germline V gene. CDR3 coding DNA: TGTGCCAGCATCCCCCCACTCGCGGGAGGCTACGAGCAGTACTTC. Translating it yields CASIPPLAGGYEQYF.

This clone is termed medium-sized. The chain uses TRBV20-1 and TRBJ1-4, with 10 nucleotides matching TRBD1. Unmatched junction bases numbered 7, after V lost 6 bases and J lost 0 bases. The CDR3 runs 16 residues. The germline V gene encodes CDR1 DFQATT and CDR2 SNEGSKA (reference sequence). The CDR3 reads CSALPGTGATNEKLFF. In nucleotides, the CDR3 is TGCAGTGCCCTTCCCGGGACAGGGGCAACTAATGAAAAACTGTTTTTT.

In the case of this clone: The germline gene is not matched at one end of the junction; a read error may be the cause. The rearrangement uses TRBV28 and TRBJ2-4; D might be TRBD2 (7 bases). The CDR3 sequence is 17 residues long. Looked up from germline, CDR1 is MDHEN and CDR2 is SYDVKM. The CDR3 DNA reads as TGTGCCGGCAGTCCGGGAAGGGGGGGCTTAGCCAAGAACATTCAGTACTTC. This encodes CAGSPGRGGLAKNIQYF.

This clone was seen ten or more times. CDR3 DNA: TGTGCCAGCAGCGCAGACGAAAGGACCCAGTACTTC. This translates into CASSADERTQYF. The gene calls are TRBV7-3 and TRBJ2-5; D unclear. Germline V gene data show CDR1 as SGHTA and CDR2 as FQGTGA. This CDR3 has 12 amino acids. The V gene lost 5 bases and the J gene lost 7 bases, with 11 bases spanning the gap.

This clone appeared many times. The V gene is TRBV7-9, the J gene TRBJ2-6; D is uncertain. This CDR3 has 12 residues. The V gene lost 9 bases and the J gene lost 0 bases, with 3 bases spanning the gap. Germline-derived CDR1 and CDR2 are SEHNR and FQNEAQ (reference sequence). CDR3 sequence: CASHSGANVLTF. The DNA of the CDR3 is TGTGCCAGTCACTCTGGGGCCAACGTCCTGACTTTC.

This clone is medium-sized by share. The V gene is TRBV30, the J gene TRBJ1-3; D gene unclear. Per the germline V gene, CDR1 is GTSNPN and CDR2 is SVGIG (reference sequence). Deletions cut 2 bases from V and 8 bases from J, with 19 bases between. The CDR3 runs to 15 residues. The chain's CDR3 is CAWSQDLSGGDTIYF. DNA for the CDR3: TGTGCCTGGAGTCAAGATTTGTCAGGTGGGGACACCATATATTTT.

Many counts were recorded for this clone. This may come from a read error, since a much larger clone is one base off. The chain has TRBV30 and TRBJ1-1, with a tentative D call TRBD1 (5 bases). The V gene lost 8 bases and the J gene lost 5 bases, with 15 bases spanning the gap. CDR3 size: 12 residues. CDR1 is GTSNPN, CDR2 SVGIG, per germline (reference sequence). CDR3 in DNA: TGTGCCGCACGGGGGAGGTGGACTGAAGCTTTCTTT. This translates into CAARGRWTEAFF.

V and J are TRBV11-2 and TRBJ2-2; 12 bases align to TRBD2. V shed 8 bases and J 3 bases; nucleotides not matched to a gene: 1. CDR1 and CDR2 from the germline V gene are SGHAT and FQNNGV. This CDR3 region has 14 residues. CDR3 residues: CASRLAGDTGELFF. In DNA form, the CDR3 reads TGTGCCAGCCGACTAGCGGGGGACACCGGGGAGCTGTTTTTT.

V is TRBV14 and J is TRBJ1-2; TRBD1 aligns across 8 bases. The CDR3 runs to 12 residues. CDR1 is SGHDN, CDR2 FVKESK, per germline. V lost 3 bases to trimming and J lost 7 bases; unmatched junction nucleotides: 1. In DNA form, the CDR3 reads TGTGCCAGCAGCCAGGACAGGGTTGGCTACACCTTC. Translated, it gives CASSQDRVGYTF.

This clone is medium-sized by share. The chain employs TRBV12-3 or TRBV12-4 and TRBJ2-3; D is uncertain. V was shortened by 6 bases and J by 0 bases, with 4 bases between the two germline ends. This CDR3 is 12 amino acids long. The CDR3 DNA is TGTGCCAGCAGCTTTAGCACAGATACGCAGTATTTT. Its translation is CASSFSTDTQYF.

This clone is medium-sized. The chain carries TRBV5-6 and TRBJ2-1; D is unresolved. CDR1 and CDR2 (germline): SGHDT, YYEEEE. The CDR3 spans 13 residues. Trimming took off 4 bases at V and 0 bases at J, with 5 bases between the two ends. The CDR3 reads CASSGFSYNEQFF. CDR3 DNA sequence: TGTGCCAGCAGCGGGTTCTCCTACAATGAGCAGTTCTTC. The variable domain in full, with the rest retrieved from reference TRBV5-6 and TRBJ2-1, is DAGVTQSPTHLIKTRGQQVTLRCSPKSGHDTVSWYQQALGQGPQFIFQYYEEEERQRGNFPDRFSGHQFPNYSSELNVNALLLGDSALYLCASSGFSYNEQFFGPGTRLTVL.

The sample holds many counts of this clone. This chain connects TRBV14 to TRBJ2-7; 7 bases are shared with TRBD2. V lost 4 bases, J lost 2 bases, and 2 bases stayed unmatched. Germline CDR1 reads SGHDN; CDR2 reads FVKESK. This CDR3 is built from 13 residues. CDR3 nucleotide sequence: TGTGCCAGCAGCCGCGGGGGAACCTACGAGCAGTACTTC. The encoded protein is CASSRGGTYEQYF.